This note documents a single T cell receptor (beta chain) sequence. As yet, its antigen is unknown. The data originate from a study of long-term antiretroviral therapy in people with HIV. Study context: Earliest sampling preceded the 2015 immediate-ART recommendation by about a decade.

They ran version v3.0 of the immunoSEQ assay at survey level. Sequencing had a target that covered about 40,000-55,000 T-cell genomes per sample. Data came from immunoSEQ multiplex PCR; TCRdb stores just in-frame clones and leaves some out. The data hold about 12,000 clones, with 75% to 85% observed a single time. CDR1 LNHNV and CDR2 YYDKDF come from the germline V gene (reference sequence). V lost 8 bases and J 6 bases, leaving 16 bases between the germline ends. The CDR3 totals 13 residues. Study-wide results and limits: With ART, diversity went up but was still lower than in transplant donor controls. Clonal expansions arising prior to ART prevailed in the repertoire at every time point.

The genes are TRBV15 and TRBJ1-1; D is undetermined. The receptor was derived from a man aged 40-50 years with HIV. Sequenced here: unsorted PBMCs, sampled 3.4 years after starting antiretroviral therapy. DNA for the CDR3: TGTGCCACCTCTGGGAGGAGGTTATCTGAAGCTTTCTTT. It is translated as CATSGRRLSEAFF.